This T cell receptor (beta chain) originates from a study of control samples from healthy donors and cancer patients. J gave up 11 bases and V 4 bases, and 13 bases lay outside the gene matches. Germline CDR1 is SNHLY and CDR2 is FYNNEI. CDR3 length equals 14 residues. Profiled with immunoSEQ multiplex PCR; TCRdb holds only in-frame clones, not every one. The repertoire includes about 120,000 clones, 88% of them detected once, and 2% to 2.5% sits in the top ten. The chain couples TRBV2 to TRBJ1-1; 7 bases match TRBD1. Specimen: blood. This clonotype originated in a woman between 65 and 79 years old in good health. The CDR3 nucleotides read TGTGCCAGCAGTGTGTACCGACAGGGTGGTGGGGCTTTCTTT. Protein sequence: CASSVYRQGGGAFF.